These 15 T cell receptor beta chains were sequenced from one sample in a study of T cell clonality in common variable immunodeficiency. The study, taken as a whole, reports: Fewer deletions and N-nucleotide insertions were reportedly seen in common variable immunodeficiency TCR beta sequences.

The antigens these receptors bind are not known. Measured with immunoSEQ multiplex PCR; TCRdb has only the in-frame clones, and not every one. The data show approximately 30,000 clones, with none appearing a single time. Sequences were obtained from peripheral blood mononuclear cells. These receptors were taken from a human donor with common variable immunodeficiency.

This clone was seen at least ten times. The read ends 3 residues early relative to the CDR3; the germline J gene fills the gap. This chain connects TRBV11-3 to TRBJ1-1; tentatively, D is TRBD1 (6 bases). In germline, CDR1 is SGHNT, CDR2 YENEEA. V lost 4 bases, J lost 4 bases, and 7 bases lay in between. This CDR3 is 12 amino acids long. CDR3 bases read: TGTGCCAGCAGCTCCAGGGGCACTGAA. Its protein is CASSSRGTE. The full CDR3 protein reads CASSSRGTEAFF.

This clone was counted ten times or more. Read data end 3 residues before the CDR3 end; the end is taken from the germline J gene. The rearrangement uses TRBV20-1 and TRBJ2-1; D unclear. The germline V gene has CDR1 DFQATT and CDR2 SNEGSKA (reference sequence). V was cut by 0 bases and J by 3 bases, with 9 bases left in between. The CDR3 is 14 amino acids. Incomplete CDR3 DNA: TGCAGTGCTAGAGATGGCGGAAACTACAATGAG. Translating gives CSARDGGNYNE. The whole CDR3 protein reads CSARDGGNYNEQFF.

This clone was detected only a few times. The sequenced fragment ends 3 residues before the CDR3 boundary, so the rest is inferred from the germline J gene. The rearrangement links TRBV18 to TRBJ1-2; 10 nucleotides match TRBD1. Losses at the gene ends were 7 bases for V and 7 bases for J; bases not matched to a gene: 9. The CDR3 spans 14 residues. Germline CDR1 is KGHSH and CDR2 is LQKENI. Here the CDR3 reads CASLTGTGEFGYTF. Partial CDR3 DNA: TGTGCCAGCTTAACCGGGACAGGGGAATTTGGC.

This clone occurred many times. The CDR3 end lies 3 residues beyond the end of the read and is filled in from the germline J gene. The chain combines TRBV2 with TRBJ1-5; D may be TRBD1 (5 bases). Germline V gene sequence: CDR1 SNHLY, CDR2 FYNNEI. The CDR3 has 15 amino acids. V was pared by 1 base and J by 1 base, with 8 bases between. This CDR3 reads CASSEGTGSNQPQHF. The sequenced part of the CDR3 DNA is TGTGCCAGCAGTGAAGGAACAGGAAGCAATCAGCCC. Full variable domain (rest looked up from reference TRBV2 and TRBJ1-5): EPEVTQTPSHQVTQMGQEVILRCVPISNHLYFYWYRQILGQKVEFLVSFYNNEISEKSEIFDDQFSVERPDGSNFTLKIRSTKLEDSAMYFCASSEGTGSNQPQHFGDGTRLSIL.

There are a few counts of this clone. The CDR3 extends 3 residues past the end of the read, so its final part is completed from the germline J gene. The chain recombines TRBV5-1 with TRBJ2-5, with 7 bases lining up with TRBD1. This CDR3 has 14 amino acids. With V trimmed by 4 bases and J by 5 bases, 8 bases remained unmatched. CDR1 and CDR2 from the germline V gene are SGHRS and YFSETQ. This CDR3 reads CASSIGQVRETQYF. CDR3 DNA, as far as it was read: TGCGCCAGCAGCATCGGACAGGTTCGGGAGACC.

This clone was counted between two and nine times. Sequencing ends 3 residues short of the CDR3 end; the germline J gene provides the rest. The chain recombines TRBV7-3 with TRBJ2-3; TRBD2 agrees at 8 bases. J lost 0 bases, V lost 5 bases, and 4 bases had no gene match. The CDR3 has 15 amino acids. Germline V gene data show CDR1 as SGHTA and CDR2 as FQGTGA. CDR3 sequence: CASSGLAGSTDTQYF. CDR3 DNA (partial): TGTGCCAGCAGCGGATTAGCGGGGAGCACAGATACG.

The table lists this clone with a few counts. The sequence runs out 3 residues before the end of the CDR3; the remainder is reconstructed from the germline J gene. The chain uses TRBV2 and TRBJ2-1; tentatively, D is TRBD1 (6 bases). V was trimmed by 9 bases and J by 4 bases, leaving 16 bases between them. Germline loops: CDR1 SNHLY, CDR2 FYNNEI. The CDR3 extends over 14 amino acids. CDR3 sequence reads: CARSPQTGYNEQFF. Incomplete CDR3 DNA: TGTGCCAGATCGCCGCAGACAGGTTACAATGAG.

This clone showed up many times. Sequencing ends 3 residues short of the CDR3 end; the germline J gene provides the rest. This chain joins TRBV7-3 and TRBJ1-5; D call uncertain. Trimming cost V 10 bases and J 0 bases, with 10 bases left between them. In germline, CDR1 is SGHTA, CDR2 FQGTGA. This CDR3 spans 13 amino acids. The CDR3 bases that were read are TGTGCCATCCGACTGGATAGCAATCAGCCC. It codes for CAIRLDSNQP. In full, the CDR3 is CAIRLDSNQPQHF.

This clone was observed many times. The observed sequence ends 3 residues before the CDR3 terminus, with the missing tail filled in from the germline J gene. This sequence joins TRBV7-8 and TRBJ2-1; 8 nucleotides match TRBD2. V lost 5 bases, J lost 4 bases, and 7 bases stayed unmatched. CDR1 is SGHVS and CDR2 is FQNEAQ in the germline V gene. The CDR3 runs 15 residues. The sequenced CDR3 bases are TGTGCCAGCAGCGCCGGACTAGCCGGGTACAATGAG. Protein: CASSAGLAGYNE. The CDR3 in full is CASSAGLAGYNEQFF.

This clone appeared many times. The read terminates 3 residues before the CDR3 end, so the remaining end is supplied by the germline J gene. The rearrangement joins TRBV10-1 to TRBJ1-1, with D perhaps matching TRBD1 (6 bases). Germline CDR1 WNHNN, CDR2 SYGVQD (reference sequence). The CDR3 has 13 residues. This chain's CDR3 is CASSESWGRPAFF. CDR3 DNA, as far as it was read: TGCGCCAGCAGTGAGTCTTGGGGGCGGCCA.

In its sample, this clone was seen a few times. The CDR3 end falls 3 residues outside the read, so it is completed with the germline J gene. The V and J genes are TRBV11-3 and TRBJ2-1; perhaps TRBD2 as D (5 bases). Germline-derived CDR1 and CDR2 are SGHNT and YENEEA. The CDR3 runs to 14 residues. V lost 2 bases to trimming and J lost 1 base, with 6 bases between them. Incomplete CDR3 DNA: TGTGCCAGCAGCTTACCGGGGTCCTACAATGAG. Translating gives CASSLPGSYNE. The entire CDR3 is CASSLPGSYNEQFF.

This clone was counted between two and nine times. The read gets to within 3 residues of the CDR3 end, and the germline J gene fills in the rest. The chain uses TRBV6-1 and TRBJ2-7, with 7 bases identical to TRBD2. Germline V gene sequence: CDR1 MNHNS, CDR2 SASEGT. V shed 4 bases, J shed 6 bases, and the junction held 9 bases outside the gene matches. The CDR3 sequence is 14 residues long. CDR3 loop: CASSVGLEGAEQYF. The sequenced part of the CDR3 DNA is TGTGCCAGCAGTGTTGGACTAGAGGGAGCCGAG.

This clone was counted only a few times. The read comes to an end 3 residues before the CDR3 does, leaving the germline J gene to fill in the end. The chain uses TRBV13 and TRBJ2-5; D is perhaps TRBD2 (6 bases). V shed 6 bases and J shed 2 bases, with 13 bases lying between them. The CDR3 loop spans 14 amino acids. Germline V gene lookup returns CDR1 PRHDT and CDR2 FYEKMQ (reference sequence). The sequenced CDR3 bases are TGTGCCAGCAGTCGACTAGGGCAACAAGAGACC. Translated, it gives CASSRLGQQET. The entire CDR3 protein is CASSRLGQQETQYF.

This clone was found a few times. With the read ending 3 residues before the CDR3 end, the germline J gene is used to fill in that end. The chain recombines TRBV16 with TRBJ2-3, with D perhaps TRBD1 (5 bases). The CDR3 extends over 15 amino acids. V was cut by 5 bases and J by 3 bases, with 15 bases left in between. The germline V gene encodes CDR1 KGHSY and CDR2 FQNENV. CDR3 in amino acids: CASSSRELGTDTQYF. CDR3 DNA (partial): TGTGCCAGCAGCTCCAGGGAATTGGGGACAGATACG.

As concerns this clone: Sequencing ends 3 residues short of the CDR3 end; the germline J gene provides the rest. The rearrangement uses TRBV19 and TRBJ1-1; D gene ambiguous. Trimming took 1 base from V and 4 from J, leaving 10 bases between them. This CDR3 comprises 14 residues. The V gene's germline CDR1 is LNHDA and CDR2 SQIVND (reference sequence). The sequenced part of the CDR3 DNA is TGTGCCAGTAGTATAGGAGCATTGAGCACTGAA. Its translation is CASSIGALSTE. The CDR3 in full is CASSIGALSTEAFF.